The sequence of this TCR beta chain was determined in a study of Ad26.COV2.S vaccination and SARS-CoV-2 variants. Regarding the study as a whole: Following vaccination, spike-specific CD8+ and CD4+ T cell responses reportedly exhibited substantial breadth.

Sequenced by immunoSEQ multiplex PCR; TCRdb stores in-frame clones only, minus some. The sample records roughly 350,000 clones, about 87% being singletons. Points on this clone: Its specificity is not known.

Germline CDR1 and CDR2: SNHLY and FYNNEI. The ends were cut back, 2 bases at V and 8 bases at J, with 21 bases in the middle. This CDR3 has 16 amino acids. Sample treatment: around 19 received Ad26.COV2.S at low or high dose, single or two shots; roughly five received placebo; per-sample allocation not given. The samples were gathered on day 63 after the first injection of vaccine or placebo. This rearrangement joins TRBV2 to TRBJ1-2; tentatively, D is TRBD1 (6 bases). The source of this sequence is a person aged 18-65 years who received the Ad26.COV2.S COVID-19 vaccine or a placebo. Sequenced here: peripheral blood, sampled in a trial of Ad26.COV2.S vaccine versus placebo. CDR3 bases: TGTGCCAGCAGTGAACCAACTTTAATCAGGGGAGAGGGCTACACCTTC. Translating gives CASSEPTLIRGEGYTF.